This T cell receptor (beta chain) was found in a study of blood T cells in healthy people across ages. Study outcomes and limitations: Percentage of naive T cells showed a strong correlation with TCR beta diversity.

The CDR3 is 15 residues long. Germline CDR1 is DFQATT and CDR2 is SNEGSKA (reference sequence). The ends lost 5 bases at V and 5 bases at J; junction bases unmatched: 9. This clonotype was counted a few times. What it binds is not known. A J-beta primer mix and a sample-barcoded 5' primer were used in a second PCR of roughly 7 to 12 cycles. TCRdb re-derived calls from the 5' RACE reads in MiXCR, one entry per CDR3 protein. Here the sample spans approximately 1,000,000 distinct CDR3 sequences, 40% to 50% being singletons. Peripheral blood samples of 9 to 10 milliliters were drawn from each donor. The chain joins TRBV20-1 to TRBJ2-1, with TRBD2 matching over 10 bases. Sequencing was carried out using blood. The sequence derives from a woman aged 55-69 years in good health. The CDR3 loop is CSARKEAGGNNEQFF. The CDR3 DNA reads as TGCAGTGCTCGAAAAGAAGCGGGAGGGAACAATGAGCAGTTCTTC.